Sequencing of this T cell receptor (beta chain) was carried out in a study of Graves' ophthalmopathy and Graves' hyperthyroidism. Looking at the study overall: Peripheral blood samples were taken at initial diagnosis, before any treatment.

Reliance was placed on clinical symptoms, serum thyroxine, TRAb, thyroid ultrasound and orbital computed tomography for diagnosis. Amplification of the TCR beta CDR3 regions used RNA transcripts (as template). After a first-round RT-PCR with HTBI primers, a second-round multiplex PCR was run. TCRdb recomputed calls from the multiplex PCR reads with MiXCR, one row per CDR3 protein. The data contain 500,000 to 700,000 distinct CDR3 sequences, 22% of them seen just once; the ten biggest clones take up roughly 6.9%. This clonotype was recorded at least ten times. Antigen: not known. Its ends do not fully match the called genes, so a read error is possible. Findings of the study overall: Cross-validated, the 13-signature model showed 87.88%/81.08% sensitivity/specificity, and 80%/75% in the test set.

Germline V gives CDR1 SNHLY, CDR2 FYNNEI. The length of the CDR3 is 14 residues. The V call is TRBV2, the J call TRBJ1-2, with D unresolved. The receptor's source is a woman younger than 35 with stable Graves' hyperthyroidism. Some clones in this sample may be carry-over from other donors' samples. Sequenced input: peripheral blood. CDR3 DNA sequence: TGTGCCAACAGTGCCAATTCGATCGGAGATGGCTACACCTTC. It is translated as CANSANSIGDGYTF.